This T cell receptor (beta chain) was sequenced for a study of T cells in localized non-small cell lung cancer. The ends lost 5 bases at V and 4 bases at J; junction bases unmatched: 7. The germline V gene encodes CDR1 SNHLY and CDR2 FYNNEI. The CDR3 runs 14 residues. This clone has a handful of counts. The target antigen is unknown. The table came from immunoSEQ multiplex PCR; TCRdb's copy has only in-frame clones and leaves some out. The table has about 72,000 clones, around four fifths seen once. Study results and caveats: Heterogeneity within the tumor remains possible, as just one region underwent sequencing. Across samples, adjacent lung featured a median roughly 50 of the top 100 tumor clones.

Specimen: peripheral blood, collected before any cancer treatment. This TCR was recovered from a female donor older than 55 with stage I lung adenocarcinoma. The chain is built from TRBV2 and TRBJ1-2; 7 nucleotides agree with TRBD1. The CDR3 spells CASSLQGKSYGYTF. The CDR3 DNA reads TGTGCCAGCAGTTTACAGGGGAAGAGCTATGGCTACACCTTC.